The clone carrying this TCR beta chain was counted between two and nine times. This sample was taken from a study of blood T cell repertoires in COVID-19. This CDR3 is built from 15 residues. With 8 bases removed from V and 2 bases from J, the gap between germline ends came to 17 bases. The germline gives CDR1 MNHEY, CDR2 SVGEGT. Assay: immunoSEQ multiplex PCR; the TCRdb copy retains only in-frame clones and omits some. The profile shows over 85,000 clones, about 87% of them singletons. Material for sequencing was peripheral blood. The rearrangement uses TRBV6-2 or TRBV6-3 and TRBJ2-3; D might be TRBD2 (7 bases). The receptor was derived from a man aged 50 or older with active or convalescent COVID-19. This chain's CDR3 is CASGQTGGPTDTQYF. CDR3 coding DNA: TGTGCCAGCGGCCAGACGGGGGGCCCCACAGATACGCAGTATTTT.